The clone carrying this T cell receptor beta chain has just a few counts. The antigen is undetermined. Clones were read by immunoSEQ multiplex PCR, and TCRdb kept only the in-frame ones, dropping some. The table has more than 65,000 clones, approximately 91% seen once; the top ten hold over 4.5%. CDR1 LGHNA and CDR2 YNFKEQ come from the germline V gene. The CDR3 sequence is 15 residues long. V lost 3 bases, J lost 7 bases, and 15 bases lay in between. This sample stems from a study of resident and recirculating memory T cells in vitiligo. Overall study context: Shave-biopsy epidermis from lesional and nonlesional skin was sequenced alongside PBMCs. Study results and limitations: No single dominant TCR clone appeared; lesion clonality varied.

Patients' lesions had not changed for the previous 6 months. This receptor was obtained from a male donor with vitiligo. The chain carries TRBV4-2 and TRBJ1-4; TRBD1 might be the D (6 bases). Source material: blood. CDR3 coding DNA: TGTGCCAGCAGCCAGAGGGACCAGGGGAGTGAAAAACTGTTTTTT. It codes for CASSQRDQGSEKLFF.